The 7 T cell receptor beta chains below were found in one sample sequenced in a study of T cells in Graves' hyperthyroidism and ophthalmopathy. Amplification yielded TCR beta CDR3 regions, with RNA transcripts as the source. TCR CDR3 underwent first-round RT-PCR with the HTBI primer set. TCRdb reprocessed the multiplex PCR reads via MiXCR and lists one record per CDR3 protein. The repertoire has a few hundred thousand distinct CDR3 sequences, 13% to 15% of them found once; the top ten carry about 17%. Sequencing used blood. The receptors come from a young woman with Graves' hyperthyroidism.

The J gene is TRBJ2-3, the V gene TRBV27, with 7 bases matching TRBD2. The CDR3 covers 14 residues. The germline V gene has CDR1 MNHEY and CDR2 SMNVEV (reference sequence). J gave up 4 bases and V 5 bases, and 6 bases lay outside the gene matches. The CDR3 sequence: CASSRSGKADTQYF. Here the CDR3 DNA reads TGTGCCAGCAGTCGCAGCGGGAAGGCAGATACGCAGTATTTT.

The V and J genes are TRBV9 and TRBJ1-2; unclear D gene. Germline CDR1 SGDLS, CDR2 YYNGEE. The CDR3 contains 15 residues. Trimming cost V 4 bases and J 8 bases, with 21 bases left between them. CDR3 sequence reads: CASSSDGARPSGYTF. The CDR3 DNA sequence: TGTGCCAGCAGCTCGGACGGAGCGCGACCTTCGGGCTACACCTTC. Variable domain in full (rest from reference TRBV9 and TRBJ1-2): DSGVTQTPKHLITATGQRVTLRCSPRSGDLSVYWYQQSLDQGLQFLIQYYNGEERAKGNILERFSAQQFPDLHSELNLSSLELGDSALYFCASSSDGARPSGYTFGSGTRLTVV.

In this sample, this clonotype turned up many times. The chain links TRBV12-5 to TRBJ2-3; D ambiguous. Germline-derived CDR1 and CDR2 are LGHNT and FRNRAP. The CDR3 contains 13 residues. The V end was cut by 4 bases, the J end by 7 bases, with 12 bases between. CDR3 in DNA: TGTGCTAGTGGTTCCGGACCTGGAAATACGCAGTATTTT. Amino acids: CASGSGPGNTQYF.

This clonotype was detected ten times or more. V and J are TRBV5-1 and TRBJ2-2, with 8 bases fitting TRBD1. Germline V gene data show CDR1 as SGHRS and CDR2 as YFSETQ. The ends lost 4 bases at V and 6 bases at J; junction bases unmatched: 5. The length of the CDR3 is 14 residues. The CDR3 bases are TGCGCCAGCAGCAGGGCACAGGGGGCCGGGGAGCTGTTTTTT. Translating it yields CASSRAQGAGELFF.

This clonotype was observed many times. The rearrangement joins TRBV7-9 to TRBJ2-7, with 7 bases that match TRBD1. The germline gives CDR1 SEHNR, CDR2 FQNEAQ (reference sequence). V was pared by 5 bases and J by 4 bases, with 5 bases of the junction left unmatched. This CDR3 spans 13 amino acids. The CDR3 loop reads CASSMGQRYEQYV. CDR3 in DNA: TGTGCCAGCAGCATGGGACAGAGATACGAGCAGTACGTC.

This clonotype was recorded many times. V usage is TRBV19 and J usage is TRBJ1-3; D gene uncertain. Germline CDR1 is LNHDA and CDR2 is SQIVND (reference sequence). The CDR3 loop spans 14 amino acids. With 7 bases removed from V and 3 bases from J, the gap between germline ends came to 13 bases. The CDR3 DNA reads TGTGCCAGTATTCCCGATACGGTTGGAAACACCATATATTTT. This sequence encodes CASIPDTVGNTIYF.

This clonotype was counted only a few times. The chain couples TRBV4-1 to TRBJ1-6; maybe TRBD1 (6 bases). The V end was cut by 1 base, the J end by 7 bases, with 8 bases between. The CDR3 covers 14 residues. CDR1 is MGHRA and CDR2 is YSYEKL in the germline V gene. CDR3 sequence (DNA): TGCGCCAGCAGCCAAGTAGGGGGGAATTCACCCCTCCACTTT. This encodes CASSQVGGNSPLHF.